Detailed here is one T cell receptor (beta chain). What it recognizes is unknown. The PCR used 60 Vbeta and 13 Jbeta primers. Clones were sequenced by immunoSEQ multiplex PCR, and TCRdb holds only the in-frame ones, with some missing. The table lists about 130,000 clones, about 80% of them singletons, with approximately 3% in the top ten. Nominal health characterized the donors when sampled, though unrecorded immune exposures were likely. V lost 0 bases and J lost 4, with 8 bases in between. This CDR3 contains 13 residues. Germline values: CDR1 GTSNPN, CDR2 SVGIG (reference sequence). These data come from a study of cytomegalovirus exposure and HLA in healthy donors. Study-level results: TCR beta chain V- and J-gene trimming was linked, in a later analysis, to a missense variant in DCLRE1C. Reports indicate that TCR beta sequences accurately predicted the HLA-A and HLA-B alleles of most subjects. Being indistinguishable, some V segments were excluded, TRBV6-2 and TRBV6-3 among them.

Material: PBMCs. The origin of this receptor is a boy between 2 and 15 years old in good health and CMV-seronegative. The chain employs TRBV30 and TRBJ2-3; D remains unclear. The CDR3 protein is CAWSVLSADTQYF. The CDR3 nucleotides are TGTGCCTGGAGTGTACTAAGCGCAGATACGCAGTATTTT.